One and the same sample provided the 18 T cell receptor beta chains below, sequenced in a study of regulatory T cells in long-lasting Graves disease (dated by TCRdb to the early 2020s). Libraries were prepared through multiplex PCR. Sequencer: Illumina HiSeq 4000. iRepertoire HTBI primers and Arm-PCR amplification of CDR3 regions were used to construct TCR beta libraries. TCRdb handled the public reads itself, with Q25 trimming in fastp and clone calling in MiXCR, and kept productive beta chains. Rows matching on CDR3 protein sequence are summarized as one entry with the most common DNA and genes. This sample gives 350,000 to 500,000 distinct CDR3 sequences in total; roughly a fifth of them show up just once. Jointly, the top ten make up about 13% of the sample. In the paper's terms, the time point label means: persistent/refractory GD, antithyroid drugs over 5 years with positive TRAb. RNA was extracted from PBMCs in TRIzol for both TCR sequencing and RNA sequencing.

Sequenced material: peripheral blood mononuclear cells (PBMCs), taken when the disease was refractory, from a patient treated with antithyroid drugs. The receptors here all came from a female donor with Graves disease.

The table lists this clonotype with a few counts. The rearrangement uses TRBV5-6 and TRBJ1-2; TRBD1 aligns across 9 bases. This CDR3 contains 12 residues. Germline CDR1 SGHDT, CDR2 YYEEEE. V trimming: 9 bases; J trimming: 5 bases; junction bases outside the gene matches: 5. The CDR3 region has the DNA TGTGCCACTACCGGACAGGGGTATGGCTACACCTTC. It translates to CATTGQGYGYTF.

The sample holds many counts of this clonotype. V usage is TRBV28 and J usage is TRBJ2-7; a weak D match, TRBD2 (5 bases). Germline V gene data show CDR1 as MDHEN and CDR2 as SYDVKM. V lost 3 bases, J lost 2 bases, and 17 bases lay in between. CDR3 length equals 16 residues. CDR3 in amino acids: CASSFVRTPVPYEQYF. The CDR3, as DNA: TGTGCCAGCAGTTTTGTCCGGACTCCGGTCCCCTACGAGCAGTACTTC.

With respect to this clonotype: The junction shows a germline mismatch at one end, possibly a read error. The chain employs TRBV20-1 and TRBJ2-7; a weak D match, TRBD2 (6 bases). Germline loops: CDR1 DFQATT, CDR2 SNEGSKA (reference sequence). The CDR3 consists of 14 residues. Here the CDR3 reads CGALPGTHTYEQYF. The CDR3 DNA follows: TGCGGTGCACTCCCGGGGACTCACACCTACGAGCAGTACTTC.

The CDR3: CAWTLGANVLTF. Written as DNA, the CDR3 is TGTGCCTGGACTTTGGGGGCCAACGTCCTGACTTTC. The chain recombines TRBV30 with TRBJ2-6; D is unresolved. V was cut by 4 bases and J by 4 bases, with 5 bases left in between. This CDR3 spans 12 amino acids. Germline CDR1 and CDR2: GTSNPN and SVGIG (reference sequence).

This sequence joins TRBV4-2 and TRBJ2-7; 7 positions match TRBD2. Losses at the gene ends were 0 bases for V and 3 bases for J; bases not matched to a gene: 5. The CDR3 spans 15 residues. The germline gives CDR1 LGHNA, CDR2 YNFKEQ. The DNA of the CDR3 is TGTGCCAGCAGCCAAGACATGCTAGCGGACTACGAGCAGTACTTC. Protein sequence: CASSQDMLADYEQYF.

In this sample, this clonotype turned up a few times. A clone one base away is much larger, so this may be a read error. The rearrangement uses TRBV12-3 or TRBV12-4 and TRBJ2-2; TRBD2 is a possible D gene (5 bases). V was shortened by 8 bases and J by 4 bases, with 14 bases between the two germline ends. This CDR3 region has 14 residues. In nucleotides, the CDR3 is TGTGCCAGCTGGTGGGGAGTTGGCACCGGGGAGCTGTTTTTT. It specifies CASWWGVGTGELFF.

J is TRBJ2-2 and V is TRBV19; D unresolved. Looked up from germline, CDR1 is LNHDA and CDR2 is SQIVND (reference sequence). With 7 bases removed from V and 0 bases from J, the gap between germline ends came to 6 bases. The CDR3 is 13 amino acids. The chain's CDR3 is CASTPTNTGELFF. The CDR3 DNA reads TGTGCCAGTACTCCAACGAACACCGGGGAGCTGTTTTTT.

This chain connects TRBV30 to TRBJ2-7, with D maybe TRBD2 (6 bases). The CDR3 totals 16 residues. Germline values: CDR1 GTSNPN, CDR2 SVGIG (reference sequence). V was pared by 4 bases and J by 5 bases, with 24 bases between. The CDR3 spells CAWTSTDPGLTNEQYF. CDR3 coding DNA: TGTGCCTGGACGAGTACAGACCCGGGACTTACTAACGAGCAGTACTTC.

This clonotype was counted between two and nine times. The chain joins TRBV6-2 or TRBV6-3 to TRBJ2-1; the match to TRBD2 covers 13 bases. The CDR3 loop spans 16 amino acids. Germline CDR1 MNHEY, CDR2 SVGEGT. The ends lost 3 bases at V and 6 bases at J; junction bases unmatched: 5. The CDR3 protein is CASSYSGTSGVNEQFF. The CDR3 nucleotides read TGTGCCAGCAGTTATTCCGGGACTAGCGGGGTCAATGAGCAGTTCTTC.

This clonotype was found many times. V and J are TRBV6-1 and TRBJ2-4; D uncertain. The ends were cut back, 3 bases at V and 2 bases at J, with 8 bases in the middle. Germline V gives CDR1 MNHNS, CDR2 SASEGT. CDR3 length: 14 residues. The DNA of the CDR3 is TGTGCCAGCAGTGATGCGGAAACCAAAAACATTCAGTACTTC. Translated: CASSDAETKNIQYF.

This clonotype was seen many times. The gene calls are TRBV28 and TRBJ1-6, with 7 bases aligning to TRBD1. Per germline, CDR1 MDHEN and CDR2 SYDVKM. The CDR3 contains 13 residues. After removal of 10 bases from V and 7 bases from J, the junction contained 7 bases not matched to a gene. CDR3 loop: CATWRGLNSPLHF. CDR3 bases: TGTGCCACCTGGAGGGGGCTCAATTCACCCCTCCACTTT.

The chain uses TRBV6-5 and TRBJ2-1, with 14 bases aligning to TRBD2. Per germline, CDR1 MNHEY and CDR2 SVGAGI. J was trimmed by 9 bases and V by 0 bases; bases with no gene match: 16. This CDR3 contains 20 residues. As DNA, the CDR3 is TGTGCCAGCAGTTACTCGGCCGGGACAGTGACTAGCGGGAGGGTCGTTGAGCAGTTCTTC. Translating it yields CASSYSAGTVTSGRVVEQFF.

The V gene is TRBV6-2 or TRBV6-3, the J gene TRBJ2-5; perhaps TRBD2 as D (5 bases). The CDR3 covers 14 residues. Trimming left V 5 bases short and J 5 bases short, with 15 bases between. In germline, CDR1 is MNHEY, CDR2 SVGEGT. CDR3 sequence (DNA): TGTGCCAGCAGTGGACTTCTCGGAATGGAGACCCAGTACTTC. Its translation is CASSGLLGMETQYF.

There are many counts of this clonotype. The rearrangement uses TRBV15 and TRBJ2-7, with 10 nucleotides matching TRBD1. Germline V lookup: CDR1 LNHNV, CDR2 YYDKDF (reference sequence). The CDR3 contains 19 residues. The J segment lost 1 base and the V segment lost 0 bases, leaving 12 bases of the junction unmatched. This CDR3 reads CATSRDLSIKGQGSYEQYF. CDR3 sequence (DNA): TGTGCCACCAGCAGAGATCTATCTATTAAGGGACAGGGGTCCTACGAGCAGTACTTC.

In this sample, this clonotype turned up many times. In DNA, the CDR3 is TGTGCCAGCAGTCAGGCGGGAGCGAACACCGGGGAGCTGTTTTTT. Translating gives CASSQAGANTGELFF. This chain connects TRBV14 to TRBJ2-2; TRBD2 matches 7 bases. Per the germline V gene, CDR1 is SGHDN and CDR2 is FVKESK. Unmatched junction bases numbered 4, after V lost 6 bases and J lost 0 bases. The CDR3 is 15 residues long.

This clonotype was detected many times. CDR3 region: CATSRDLLETQYF. The CDR3 DNA is TGTGCCACCAGCAGAGACCTCCTAGAGACCCAGTACTTC. The chain employs TRBV15 and TRBJ2-5; D ambiguous. Germline V CDR1 and CDR2: LNHNV, YYDKDF (reference sequence). V dropped 0 bases and J dropped 4 bases, with 6 bases sitting between them. This CDR3 comprises 13 residues.

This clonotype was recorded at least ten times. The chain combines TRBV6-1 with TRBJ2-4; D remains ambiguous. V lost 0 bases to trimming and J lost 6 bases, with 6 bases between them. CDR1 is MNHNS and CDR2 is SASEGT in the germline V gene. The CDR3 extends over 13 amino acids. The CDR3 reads CASSEAGGNIQYF. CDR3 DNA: TGTGCCAGCAGTGAAGCAGGTGGAAACATTCAGTACTTC.

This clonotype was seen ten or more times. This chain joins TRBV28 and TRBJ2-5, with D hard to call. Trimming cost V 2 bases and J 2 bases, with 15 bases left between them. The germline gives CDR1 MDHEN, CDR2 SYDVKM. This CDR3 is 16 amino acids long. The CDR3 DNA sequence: TGTGCCAGCAGTTTAATCGTGCGGTGGAATCAAGAGACCCAGTACTTC. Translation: CASSLIVRWNQETQYF.